These T cell receptor beta chains were read from a single sample in a study of blood T cell repertoires in COVID-19. Using immunoSEQ multiplex PCR, the repertoire was profiled, and TCRdb retains in-frame clones only, with some absent. The sample gives around 260,000 clones, about 88% of which show up once; roughly 2% is in the top ten. Sequenced input: peripheral blood. Every receptor here comes from a man aged 25 to 40 with active or convalescent COVID-19. The CDR3 runs from the conserved cysteine through the conserved F or W. A D gene is named only where the DNA matches it firmly. Expanded clones get a size class; other rows say once, few or many, or leave the size out.

j_call,d_call,cdr3_length,v_call,clone_size,cdr3_aa,cdr3_nt
TRBJ1-5,TRBD1,15,TRBV19,.,CASNDRGGGNQPQHF,TGTGCCAGTAACGACAGGGGCGGGGGCAATCAGCCCCAGCATTTT
TRBJ2-2,TRBD2,16,TRBV4-3,.,CASSPWTSGGTGELFF,TGCGCCAGCAGCCCGTGGACTAGCGGGGGGACCGGGGAGCTGTTTTTT
TRBJ2-5,.,13,TRBV5-4,.,CASSLKSEETQYF,TGTGCCAGCAGCTTGAAGTCCGAGGAGACCCAGTACTTC
TRBJ2-5,TRBD2,16,TRBV7-8,.,CASRTPPGGSQETQYF,TGTGCCAGCAGAACGCCGCCGGGAGGTTCGCAAGAGACCCAGTACTTC
TRBJ2-3,.,13,TRBV20-1,.,CSASKGAGDTQYF,TGCAGTGCTAGTAAAGGGGCTGGAGATACGCAGTATTTT
TRBJ2-2,TRBD1,15,TRBV2,.,CASSDGQGAAGELFF,TGTGCCAGCAGTGATGGGCAGGGGGCGGCCGGGGAGCTGTTTTTT
TRBJ2-3,TRBD1,15,TRBV5-5,.,CASSRQGFGVGEQYF,TGTGCCAGCAGCCGACAGGGCTTCGGGGTCGGTGAGCAGTATTTT
TRBJ2-7,TRBD1,16,TRBV7-2,.,CASSLVFRDRSYEQYF,TGTGCCAGCAGCTTAGTTTTTCGGGACAGGAGCTACGAGCAGTACTTC
TRBJ2-3,TRBD1,16,TRBV10-3,.,CAIRRPLTGEEDTQYF,TGTGCCATCAGACGTCCTTTGACAGGGGAAGAGGATACGCAGTATTTT
TRBJ1-1,.,15,TRBV14,.,CASSQFDMMNTEAFF,TGTGCCAGCAGCCAATTTGACATGATGAACACTGAAGCTTTCTTT
TRBJ1-2,.,15,TRBV19,few,CASSPRLTVSYGYTF,TGTGCCAGTAGTCCCCGCCTGACAGTGAGCTATGGCTACACCTTC
TRBJ1-3,TRBD1,14,TRBV7-9,once,CASGRGGGWDTIYF,TGTGCCAGCGGAAGAGGAGGGGGCTGGGACACCATATATTTT
TRBJ2-1,TRBD2,16,TRBV4-1,.,CASSHVLAGGHNEQFF,TGCGCCAGCAGCCATGTTCTAGCGGGGGGGCATAATGAGCAGTTCTTC
TRBJ2-5,.,12,TRBV29-1,.,CSVDLPGETQYF,TGCAGCGTCGACCTCCCGGGAGAGACCCAGTACTTC
TRBJ2-7,.,15,TRBV7-6,.,CASSSSLGGRNEQYF,TGTGCCAGCAGCTCATCCTTGGGGGGTAGAAACGAGCAGTACTTC
TRBJ2-7,TRBD2,17,TRBV6-2/TRBV6-3,.,CASSYPMGGMSSYEQYF,TGTGCCAGCAGTTATCCGATGGGGGGGATGAGCTCCTACGAGCAGTACTTC
TRBJ2-7,.,13,TRBV4-1,.,CASSPLIEYEQYF,TGCGCCAGCAGCCCCCTGATAGAGTACGAGCAGTACTTC
TRBJ2-5,.,17,TRBV5-5,.,CASSFPGTRSLQETQYF,TGTGCCAGCAGCTTCCCGGGGACACGGTCCCTCCAAGAGACCCAGTACTTC
TRBJ2-1,.,14,TRBV6-5,.,CASGARNTYNEQFF,TGTGCCAGCGGGGCCAGGAACACCTACAATGAGCAGTTCTTC
TRBJ2-7,TRBD2,15,TRBV3-1/TRBV3-2,.,CASSPGSGVLYEQYF,TGTGCCAGCAGCCCAGGAAGCGGGGTCCTCTACGAGCAGTACTTC
TRBJ1-2,.,14,TRBV28,few,CASSLHTRLYGYTF,TGTGCCAGCAGTTTGCACACGCGGCTCTATGGCTACACCTTC
TRBJ2-1,.,13,TRBV18,.,CASSDRRNNEQFF,TGTGCCAGCTCAGACAGGAGAAACAATGAGCAGTTCTTC
TRBJ2-7,TRBD1,15,TRBV27,.,CASSLGTGILNEQYF,TGTGCCAGCAGTCTCGGGACAGGGATTCTCAACGAGCAGTACTTC
TRBJ1-6,TRBD1,16,TRBV28,.,CASSPPATGTNSPLHF,TGTGCCAGCAGCCCCCCCGCGACAGGGACTAATTCACCCCTCCACTTT
TRBJ1-1,.,13,TRBV7-9,once,CASSLSLVAEAFF,TGTGCCAGCAGCTTATCCCTCGTTGCTGAAGCTTTCTTT
TRBJ2-7,.,14,TRBV9,.,CASSGPGSKYEQYF,TGTGCCAGCAGCGGCCCGGGATCAAAGTACGAGCAGTACTTC
TRBJ1-1,.,16,TRBV6-5,.,CASSFRAEHRNTEAFF,TGTGCCAGCAGTTTCCGCGCGGAACATCGGAACACTGAAGCTTTCTTT
TRBJ2-2,.,14,TRBV7-8,.,CASSLTRNTGELFF,TGTGCCAGCAGCTTAACTAGAAACACCGGGGAGCTGTTTTTT
TRBJ1-5,TRBD1,17,TRBV6-1,.,CASSVQGPPFRNQPQHF,TGTGCCAGCAGTGTACAGGGGCCGCCCTTCCGCAATCAGCCCCAGCATTTT
TRBJ1-1,.,12,TRBV12-3/TRBV12-4,.,CASSRRVPEAFF,TGTGCCAGCAGTCGCAGGGTCCCTGAAGCTTTCTTT
TRBJ2-1,.,14,TRBV7-6,.,CASSARDTNNEQFF,TGTGCCAGCAGCGCCCGGGACACCAATAATGAGCAGTTCTTC
TRBJ2-2,.,16,TRBV5-1,.,CASSAGGNRNTGELFF,TGCGCCAGCAGCGCCGGAGGAAACAGGAACACCGGGGAGCTGTTTTTT